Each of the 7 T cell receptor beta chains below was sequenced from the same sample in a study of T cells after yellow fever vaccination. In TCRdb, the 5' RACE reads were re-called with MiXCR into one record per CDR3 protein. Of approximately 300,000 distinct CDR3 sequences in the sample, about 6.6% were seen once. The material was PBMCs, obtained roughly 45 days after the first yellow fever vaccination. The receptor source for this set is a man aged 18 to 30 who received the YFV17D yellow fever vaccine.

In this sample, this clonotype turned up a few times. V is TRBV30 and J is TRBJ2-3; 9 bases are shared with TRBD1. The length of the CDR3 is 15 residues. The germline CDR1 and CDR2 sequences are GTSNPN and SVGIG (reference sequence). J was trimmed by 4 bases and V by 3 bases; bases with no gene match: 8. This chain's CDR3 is CAWSVGTGRADTQYF. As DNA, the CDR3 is TGTGCCTGGAGCGTAGGGACAGGGAGGGCAGATACGCAGTATTTT.

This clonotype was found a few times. This CDR3 reads CASTPQGAFTEAFF. The CDR3 DNA reads as TGTGCCAGTACCCCCCAGGGGGCGTTCACTGAAGCTTTCTTT. The genes are TRBV19 and TRBJ1-1; 8 nucleotides line up with TRBD1. J was trimmed by 4 bases and V by 7 bases; bases with no gene match: 8. The germline V gene has CDR1 LNHDA and CDR2 SQIVND (reference sequence). The CDR3 loop spans 14 amino acids. Combining the CDR3 with reference TRBV19 and TRBJ1-1 gives the whole variable domain DGGITQSPKYLFRKEGQNVTLSCEQNLNHDAMYWYRQDPGQGLRLIYYSQIVNDFQKGDIAEGYSVSREKKESFPLTVTSAQKNPTAFYLCASTPQGAFTEAFFGQGTRLTVV.

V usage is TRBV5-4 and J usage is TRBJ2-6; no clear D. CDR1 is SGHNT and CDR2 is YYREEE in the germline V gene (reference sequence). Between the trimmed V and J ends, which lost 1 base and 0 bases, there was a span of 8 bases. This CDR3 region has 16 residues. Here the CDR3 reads CASSLPQVSGANVLTF. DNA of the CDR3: TGTGCCAGCAGCTTGCCCCAGGTCTCTGGGGCCAACGTCCTGACTTTC. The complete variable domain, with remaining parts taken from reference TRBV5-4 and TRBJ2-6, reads ETGVTQSPTHLIKTRGQQVTLRCSSQSGHNTVSWYQQALGQGPQFIFQYYREEENGRGNFPPRFSGLQFPNYSSELNVNALELDDSALYLCASSLPQVSGANVLTFGAGSRLTVL.

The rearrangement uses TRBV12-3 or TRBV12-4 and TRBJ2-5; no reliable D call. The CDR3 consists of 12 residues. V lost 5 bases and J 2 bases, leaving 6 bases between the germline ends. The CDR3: CASSQIQETQYF. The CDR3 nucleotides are TGTGCCAGCAGTCAAATACAAGAGACCCAGTACTTC.

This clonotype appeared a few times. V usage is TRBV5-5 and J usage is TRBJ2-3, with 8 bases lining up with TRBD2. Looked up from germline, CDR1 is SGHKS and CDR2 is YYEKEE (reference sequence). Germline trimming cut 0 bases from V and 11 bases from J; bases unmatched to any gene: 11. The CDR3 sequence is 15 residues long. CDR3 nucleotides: TGTGCCAGCAGCTTGGAGGCGGGGGGACTTCGGGGGCAGTATTTT. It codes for CASSLEAGGLRGQYF.

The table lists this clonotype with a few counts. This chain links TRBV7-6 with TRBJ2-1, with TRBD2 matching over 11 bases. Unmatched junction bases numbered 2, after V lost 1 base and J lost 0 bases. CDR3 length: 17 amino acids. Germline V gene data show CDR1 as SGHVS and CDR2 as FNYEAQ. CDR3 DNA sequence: TGTGCCAGCAGCTTAGTAGCGGGGGGGATCTCCTACAATGAGCAGTTCTTC. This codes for CASSLVAGGISYNEQFF.

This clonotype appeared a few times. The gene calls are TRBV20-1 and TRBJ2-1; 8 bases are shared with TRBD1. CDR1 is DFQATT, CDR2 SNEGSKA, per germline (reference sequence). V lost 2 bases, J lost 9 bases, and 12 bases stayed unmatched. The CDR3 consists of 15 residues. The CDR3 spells CSARLSLTGASEQFF. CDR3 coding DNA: TGCAGTGCTAGACTTTCTTTGACAGGGGCGTCTGAGCAGTTCTTC.